This paragraph covers one TCR beta chain sequence. Its antigen is as yet unknown. This specimen comes from a study of early T cells in non-severe SARS-CoV-2 infection. Study outcomes and limitations: VDJdb matching, biased toward anti-spike CD8 responses, missed private and CD4 specificities.

Germline CDR1 MGHRA, CDR2 YSYEKL. The length of the CDR3 is 15 residues. Trimming removed 3 bases from V and 4 bases from J; junction bases left unmatched: 5. Molecules of cDNA were individually given unique molecular identifiers that were attached to them. TCRdb reprocessed the 5' RACE reads with MiXCR, giving one entry per CDR3 protein. The sample includes over 55,000 distinct CDR3 sequences, 8.5% to 9.5% of them seen just once. The chain carries TRBV4-1 and TRBJ1-2, with TRBD1 matching 10 bases. Sequenced sample: whole blood. The receptor was derived from an adult who was a healthcare worker with PCR-confirmed SARS-CoV-2 infection or an uninfected control (not recorded which). The CDR3 region is CASSQLDRGLYGYTF. Here the CDR3 DNA reads TGCGCCAGCAGCCAGCTCGACAGGGGGCTCTATGGCTACACCTTC.